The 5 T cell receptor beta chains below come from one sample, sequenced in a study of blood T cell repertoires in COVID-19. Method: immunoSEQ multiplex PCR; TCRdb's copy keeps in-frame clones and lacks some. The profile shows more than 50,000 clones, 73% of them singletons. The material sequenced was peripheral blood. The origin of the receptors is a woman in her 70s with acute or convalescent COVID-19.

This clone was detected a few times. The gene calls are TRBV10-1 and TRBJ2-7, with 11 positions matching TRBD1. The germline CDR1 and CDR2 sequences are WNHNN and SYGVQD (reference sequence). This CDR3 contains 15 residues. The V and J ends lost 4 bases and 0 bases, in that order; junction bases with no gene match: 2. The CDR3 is CASSGDRGTSYEQYF. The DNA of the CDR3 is TGCGCCAGCAGTGGGGACAGGGGGACCTCCTACGAGCAGTACTTC.

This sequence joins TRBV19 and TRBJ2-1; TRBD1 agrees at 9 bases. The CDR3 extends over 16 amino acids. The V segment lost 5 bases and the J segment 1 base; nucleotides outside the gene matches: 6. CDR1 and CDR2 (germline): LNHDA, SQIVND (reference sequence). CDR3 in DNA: TGTGCCAGTAGTCGGACAGGGGTAATATCCTACAATGAGCAGTTCTTC. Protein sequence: CASSRTGVISYNEQFF.

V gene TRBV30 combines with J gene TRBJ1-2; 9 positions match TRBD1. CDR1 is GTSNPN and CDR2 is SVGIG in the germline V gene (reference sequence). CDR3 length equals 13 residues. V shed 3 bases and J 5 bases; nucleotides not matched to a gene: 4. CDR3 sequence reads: CAWSPGQGYGYTF. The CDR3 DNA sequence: TGTGCCTGGAGCCCCGGACAGGGGTATGGCTACACCTTC.

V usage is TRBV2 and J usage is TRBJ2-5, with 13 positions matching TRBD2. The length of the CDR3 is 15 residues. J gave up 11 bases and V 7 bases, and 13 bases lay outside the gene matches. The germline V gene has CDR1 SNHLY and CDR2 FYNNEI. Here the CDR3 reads CASMLSGTSGTQQYF. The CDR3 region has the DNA TGTGCCAGCATGCTATCCGGGACTAGCGGGACCCAACAGTACTTC. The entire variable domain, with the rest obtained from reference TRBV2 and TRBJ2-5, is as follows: EPEVTQTPSHQVTQMGQEVILRCVPISNHLYFYWYRQILGQKVEFLVSFYNNEISEKSEIFDDQFSVERPDGSNFTLKIRSTKLEDSAMYFCASMLSGTSGTQQYFGPGTRLLVL.

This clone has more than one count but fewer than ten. CDR3 nucleotide sequence: TGCAGCGTTGAAGGGACAGGGGGAGGCTATGGCTACACCTTC. Its protein is CSVEGTGGGYGYTF. The chain carries TRBV29-1 and TRBJ1-2, with 10 bases fitting TRBD1. V lost 1 base and J lost 4; bases outside the gene matches: 3. CDR1 is SQVTM and CDR2 is ANQGSEA in the germline V gene. The CDR3 has 14 residues.